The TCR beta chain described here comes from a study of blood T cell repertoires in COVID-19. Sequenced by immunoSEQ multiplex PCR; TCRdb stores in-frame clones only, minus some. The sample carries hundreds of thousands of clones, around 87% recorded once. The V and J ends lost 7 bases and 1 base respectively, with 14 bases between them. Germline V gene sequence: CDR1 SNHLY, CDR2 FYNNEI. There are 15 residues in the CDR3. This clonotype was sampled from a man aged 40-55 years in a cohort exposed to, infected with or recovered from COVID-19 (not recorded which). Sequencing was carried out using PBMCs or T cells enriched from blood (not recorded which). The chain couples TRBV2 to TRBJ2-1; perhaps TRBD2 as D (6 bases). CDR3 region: CASIQSGVSYNEQFF. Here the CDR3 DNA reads TGTGCCAGCATTCAATCGGGAGTATCCTACAATGAGCAGTTCTTC.